This T cell receptor beta chain was profiled in a study of shared clonotypes between healthy human individuals. Whole-study context: The composition of the donors was a couple of women and a few men aged 18 to 49.

A note on this clone: Its antigen is not identified.

Study observations and caveats: Incompleteness in sorted-subset sequencing, despite large depth, was shown by rarefaction. Generation probabilities were higher for clonotypes shared across all four sorted-subset donors than for unshared ones.

Assay execution proceeded at the deep level. Libraries were prepared by immunoSEQ multiplex PCR; TCRdb keeps only in-frame clonotypes and omits some of them. The data contain 1.5 million to 1.9 million clones, 95% to 99% of them singletons. Germline lookup yields CDR1 SGHAT and CDR2 FQNNGV. The junction had 9 bases not matched to a gene; V was cut back by 6 bases and J by 5 bases. The CDR3 covers 14 residues. Sequenced: naive CD4+ T cells sorted from blood. Described subset: CD45RA+ positively selected. The rearrangement uses TRBV11-2 and TRBJ2-7, with TRBD1 matching 8 bases. This TCR was recovered from a man aged 30 to 45 in good health. The CDR3: CASRRRTGTHEQYF. CDR3 DNA sequence: TGTGCCAGCAGACGGAGGACAGGGACCCACGAGCAGTACTTC.